The present TCR beta chain was sequenced within a study of shared clonotypes between healthy human individuals. For the study at large: Contributing individuals were a couple of females and a few males aged 18 to 49.

Data came from immunoSEQ multiplex PCR; TCRdb stores just in-frame clones and leaves some out. The sample yields about 460,000 clones, 60% to 80% seen once. The CDR3 is 15 residues long. CDR1 is LNHNV and CDR2 is YYDKDF in the germline V gene (reference sequence). Trimming cost V 4 bases and J 0 bases, with 13 bases left between them. The sequenced material came from PBMCs. V gene TRBV15 combines with J gene TRBJ2-7; possible D gene TRBD1, 6 bases. The receptor's source is a woman aged 40 to 49 in good health. Some clones in this sample may be carry-over from other donors' samples. CDR3 nucleotide sequence: TGTGCCACCAGCACCGGGACACAGAGCTCCTACGAGCAGTACTTC. Translation gives CATSTGTQSSYEQYF.